This T cell receptor (beta chain) was sequenced during a study of shared clonotypes between healthy human individuals. This clone was recorded a few times. Antigen specificity is unknown. CD4+ cells underwent separation, giving CD45RA+ naive and CD45RA-negative memory subsets. Assay: immunoSEQ multiplex PCR; the TCRdb copy retains only in-frame clones and omits some. The sample contains about 700,000 clones, over 65% of which appear only once. Study results and limitations: Several donors had roughly 5.2% of their naive CD4 clonotypes in common.

Per germline, CDR1 MGHRA and CDR2 YSYEKL. Trimming stripped 0 bases from V and 2 bases from J, with 16 bases between. This CDR3 is built from 17 residues. The chain has TRBV4-1 and TRBJ2-5; a possible D gene is TRBD1 (6 bases). This TCR was recovered from a woman aged 25 to 39 in good health. Sequencing input: memory CD4+ T cells sorted from blood. Subset here: CD45RA-negative fraction. DNA of the CDR3: TGCGCCAGCAGCCAAGACCCCGCTGCGACAGGACAAGAGACCCAGTACTTC. It encodes CASSQDPAATGQETQYF.